Here is one T cell receptor (beta chain) with its context. This sample stems from a study of blood T cell repertoires in COVID-19. Study in general: PBMCs, B-cell-depleted T cells, or T cells were the source of the cDNA or gDNA that made up the material.

Profiling relied on immunoSEQ multiplex PCR, and the TCRdb table lists in-frame clones only, not all of them. The sample shows about 360,000 clones, around 87% of them seen only once. The study recruited people aged roughly 18 to 95 years across about 25 US areas. Categorization into cohorts depended on clinical history that participants reported. Symptom resolution, clearance, or two negative PCRs marked donors in Cohort 3 as recovered. Sequenced: PBMCs or T cells enriched from blood (not recorded which). The receptor was isolated from a man younger than 45 who had recovered from COVID-19.

This CDR3 reads CAWSVTRMGETQYF. The CDR3 nucleotides read TGTGCCTGGAGTGTCACTAGAATGGGGGAGACCCAGTACTTC. The chain employs TRBV30 and TRBJ2-5; TRBD2 is a possible D gene (5 bases). The CDR3 covers 14 residues. Germline CDR1 and CDR2: GTSNPN and SVGIG (reference sequence). Between the trimmed V and J ends, which lost 0 bases and 5 bases, there was a span of 13 bases.